These T cell receptor beta chains were read from a single sample in a study of blood T cell repertoires in COVID-19. TCRdb's table, derived via immunoSEQ multiplex PCR, lists solely in-frame clones and lacks some. Found here are fewer than 200,000 clones, 70% to 90% of them singletons; the top ten hold roughly 8.3%. The sample was peripheral blood. These receptors were collected from a woman aged 55-75 years with COVID-19, enrolled during active disease. CDR3s leave out the opening cysteine and the closing phenylalanine or tryptophan.

TRBV27,TRBJ2-7,ASSLEDSPNEQY
TRBV7-9,TRBJ2-3,ASSAGGGGGADTQY
TRBV5-4,TRBJ1-6,ASSLGTGASSYNSPLH
TRBV5-4,TRBJ2-1,ASSAGLAGVNEQF
TRBV6-5,TRBJ1-3,ANRRGNTIY
TRBV11-3,TRBJ2-2,ASSSGTRGSGELF
TRBV19,TRBJ1-4,ASSIGTGRKLF
TRBV29-1,TRBJ2-7,SVTGDSYEQY
TRBV7-6,TRBJ2-6,ASSKTGRSGANVLT
TRBV2,TRBJ2-7,ASSELAGGRNEQY
TRBV5-1,TRBJ2-2,ASSLNREGWLF
TRBV7-8,TRBJ1-1,ASRQGGYKAF
TRBV19,TRBJ2-3,ASSGYTGTGSTDTQY
TRBV11-3,TRBJ1-1,ASSLRGRTEAF
TRBV9,TRBJ2-7,ASSASIPGTSETYEQY
TRBV29-1,TRBJ2-7,SVQVGLAGAYEQY
TRBV11-1,TRBJ2-1,ASSPTSGSYNEQF
TRBV5-1,TRBJ1-2,ASSYTLQGNSGYT
TRBV3-1/TRBV3-2,TRBJ1-5,ASSQGTGYNQPQH
TRBV11-1,TRBJ1-2,ASSRGLSYGYT
TRBV30,TRBJ1-4,AWSVKRESEKLF
TRBV4-1,TRBJ2-1,ASSQFGRGAYNEQF
TRBV7-9,TRBJ2-1,ASSPRLAGGPNEQF
TRBV6-1,TRBJ1-5,ASSDNGGRQPQH
TRBV19,TRBJ2-3,ASSLLAGGLDTQY
TRBV29-1,TRBJ2-1,SGVGSGGGFYNEQF
TRBV3-1/TRBV3-2,TRBJ1-2,ASSQEQFYGYT
TRBV27,TRBJ1-1,ASKRTDQNTEAF
TRBV9,TRBJ2-4,ASSATWTSKNIQY
TRBV6-5,TRBJ1-1,ASNRLNTEAF
TRBV5-1,TRBJ1-1,ASSFTGGLNTEAF
TRBV6-5,TRBJ1-1,ASSYPGQGATEAF
TRBV5-6,TRBJ1-1,ASSFGQGPGEAF
TRBV19,TRBJ2-3,ASSIGRQGGFTDTQY
TRBV9,TRBJ2-2,ASSVGVERIRATGELF
TRBV24-1,TRBJ1-2,ATSDSRYGYT
TRBV6-2/TRBV6-3,TRBJ1-1,ASSLRDRVNTEAF
TRBV7-3,TRBJ1-6,ASSLNQVNSPLH
TRBV19,TRBJ1-1,ASSISQMNTEAF
TRBV7-3,TRBJ2-7,ASSPPSGPSYEQY
TRBV7-9,TRBJ1-2,ASRSGTGRFGYGYT
TRBV27,TRBJ2-7,ASSRTSGRPPHEQY
TRBV9,TRBJ2-7,ASKNPHSTYEQY
TRBV7-2,TRBJ2-3,ASSLGAGGLRDTQY
TRBV6-5,TRBJ1-3,ASRDFGLSGNTIY
TRBV3-1/TRBV3-2,TRBJ1-1,ASSRSTGVNTEAF
TRBV29-1,TRBJ2-2,SATPEGRELF
TRBV9,TRBJ2-5,ASSRGGGQETQY
TRBV30,TRBJ1-1,AWREAITTEAF
TRBV5-4,TRBJ2-1,ASSTRTSGRRSYNEQF